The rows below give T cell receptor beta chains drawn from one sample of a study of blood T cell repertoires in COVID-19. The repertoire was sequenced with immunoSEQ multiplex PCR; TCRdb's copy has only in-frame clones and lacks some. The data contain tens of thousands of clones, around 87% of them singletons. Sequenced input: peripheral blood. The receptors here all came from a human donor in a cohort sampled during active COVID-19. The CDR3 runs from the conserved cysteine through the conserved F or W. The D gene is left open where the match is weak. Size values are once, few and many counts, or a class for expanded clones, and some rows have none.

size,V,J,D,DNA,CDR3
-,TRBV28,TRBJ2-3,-,TGTGCCAGCAGTTTAAAGGCAGGGGACACAGATACGCAGTATTTT,CASSLKAGDTDTQYF
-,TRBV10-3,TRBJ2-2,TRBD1,TGTGCCATCGCCCGGGGACAGGGGGGCACCGGGGAGCTGTTTTTT,CAIARGQGGTGELFF
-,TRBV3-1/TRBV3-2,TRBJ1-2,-,TGTGCCAGCAGCCAAGGGGCAGGCCCAATCTATGGCTACACCTTC,CASSQGAGPIYGYTF
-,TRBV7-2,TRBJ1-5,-,TGTGCCAGCAGCATAGGGGTAGGGGCCCTCCTGCATTTT,CASSIGVGALLHF
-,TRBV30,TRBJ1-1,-,TGTGCCTGGAGGTCCGGGATGGGGACTGAAGCTTTCTTT,CAWRSGMGTEAFF
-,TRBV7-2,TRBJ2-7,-,TGTGCCAGCAGCCAGCAGGGGGGACAAGCCTACGAGCAGTACTTC,CASSQQGGQAYEQYF
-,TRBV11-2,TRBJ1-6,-,TGTGCCAGCAGCCAACAGGAAAATTCACCCCTCCACTTT,CASSQQENSPLHF
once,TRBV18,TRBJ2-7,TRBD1,TGTGCCAGCTCAGCACAGGGGTACGAGCAGTACTTC,CASSAQGYEQYF
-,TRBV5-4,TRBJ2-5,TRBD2,TGTGCCAGCAGCTTGTGGAGCGGGGGGGCCAAGGAGACCCAGTACTTC,CASSLWSGGAKETQYF
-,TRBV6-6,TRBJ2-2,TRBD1,TGTGCCAGCAAACAGGGGATGGGAACCGGGGAGCTGTTTTTT,CASKQGMGTGELFF
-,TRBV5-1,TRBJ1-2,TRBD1,TGCGCCAGCGCGACAGGGGGTGTGGGTGACTATGGCTACACCTTC,CASATGGVGDYGYTF
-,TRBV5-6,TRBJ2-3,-,TGTGCCAGTACACAGGGCCGGACAGATACGCAGTATTTT,CASTQGRTDTQYF
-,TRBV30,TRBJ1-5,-,TGTGCCTGGAGTCCAGGGCTTGATCAGCCCCAGCATTTT,CAWSPGLDQPQHF
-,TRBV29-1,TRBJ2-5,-,TGCAGCGTTGAATTTCCAGGGCAAGAGACCCAGTACTTC,CSVEFPGQETQYF
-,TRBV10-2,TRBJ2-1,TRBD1,TGCGCCAGCAGTGAGTCGCCAGGGGGCTGGTATGAGCAGTTCTTC,CASSESPGGWYEQFF
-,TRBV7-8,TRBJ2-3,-,TGTGCCAGCAGCAGCCGACTCGTAACTACAGATACGCAGTATTTT,CASSSRLVTTDTQYF
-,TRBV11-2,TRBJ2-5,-,TGTGCCAGCAGCCCGTCCCGCCAAGAGACCCAGTACTTC,CASSPSRQETQYF
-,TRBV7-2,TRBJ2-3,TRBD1,TGTGCCAGCAGCTTCAGGGGGGATACGCAGTATTTT,CASSFRGDTQYF
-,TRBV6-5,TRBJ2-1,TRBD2,TGTGCCAGCAGTTACACGAGTGGACTAGTCAATGAGCAGTTCTTC,CASSYTSGLVNEQFF
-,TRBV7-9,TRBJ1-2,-,TGTGCCAGCAGCTCGGAGGGGAGGACTGTTGGCTACACCTTC,CASSSEGRTVGYTF
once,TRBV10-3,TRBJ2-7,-,TGTGCCATCAGTGGGTTGGGGGGTCACGAGCAGTACTTC,CAISGLGGHEQYF
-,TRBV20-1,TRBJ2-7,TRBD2,TGCAGTGCTACTTGGGGGGGGGAGCAGTACTTC,CSATWGGEQYF
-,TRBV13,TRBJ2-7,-,TGTGCCAGCAGCTTAGTTGGGAGCTCCTACGAGCAGTACTTC,CASSLVGSSYEQYF
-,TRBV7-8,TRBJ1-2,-,TGTGCCAGCAGCGGAGGCCCTCCAGGGGCGGGCTATGGCTACACCTTC,CASSGGPPGAGYGYTF
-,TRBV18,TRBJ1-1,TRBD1,TGTGCCAGCTCACCGACAGGGAGGAACACTGAAGCTTTCTTT,CASSPTGRNTEAFF
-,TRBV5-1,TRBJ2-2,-,TGCGCCAGCAGCTTGGCGTCTTACGGCGGGGAGCTGTTTTTT,CASSLASYGGELFF
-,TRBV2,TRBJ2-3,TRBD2,TGTGCCAGCAGTGCCAGCGGGGGAGCTGATACGCAGTATTTT,CASSASGGADTQYF
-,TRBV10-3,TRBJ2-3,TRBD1,TGTGCCATCAGCCCGGGACAGGGCACAGATACGCAGTATTTT,CAISPGQGTDTQYF
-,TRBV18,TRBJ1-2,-,TGTGCCAGCTCACCACTGGCCCTGCTCGCGGCCAAAAACAACTATGGCTACACCTTC,CASSPLALLAAKNNYGYTF
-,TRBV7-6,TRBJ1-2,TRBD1,TGTGCCAGCAGCTTAGGTTACAGGGGAAACACCTATGGCTACACCTTC,CASSLGYRGNTYGYTF
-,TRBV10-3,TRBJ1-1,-,TGTGCCATCAGTGAGGCGGGATCGAACACTGAAGCTTTCTTT,CAISEAGSNTEAFF
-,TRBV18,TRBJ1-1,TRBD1,TGTGCCAGCTCAGTTCCAGGGGGCACTGAAGCTTTCTTT,CASSVPGGTEAFF
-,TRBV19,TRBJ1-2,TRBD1,TGTGCCAGTAGTGCGACAGGGGGGTACACCTTC,CASSATGGYTF
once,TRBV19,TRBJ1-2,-,TGTGCCAGTAGTATTACGGGTTATGGCTACACCTTC,CASSITGYGYTF
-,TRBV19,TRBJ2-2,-,TGTGCCAGTAGTCCAGGGAACCAAGCCGGGGAGCTGTTTTTT,CASSPGNQAGELFF
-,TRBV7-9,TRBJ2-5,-,TGTGCCAGCAGCTTAGAACGTCCGGGGACTTGGGAAGAGACCCAGTACTTC,CASSLERPGTWEETQYF
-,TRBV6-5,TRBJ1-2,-,TGTGCCAGCAGCCGAAGGAGCGCACTATATGGCTACACCTTC,CASSRRSALYGYTF
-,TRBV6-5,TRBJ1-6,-,TGTGCCACCGGCGAGGCTGACTATAATTCACCCCTCCACTTT,CATGEADYNSPLHF
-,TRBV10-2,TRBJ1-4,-,TGCGCCAGCAGTGAGAGGTTGGGGGGAAAACTGTTTTTT,CASSERLGGKLFF
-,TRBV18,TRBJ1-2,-,TGTGCCAGCTCACCCACCCAGGGATCAAACTATGGCTACACCTTC,CASSPTQGSNYGYTF
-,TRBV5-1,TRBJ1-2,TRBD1,TGCGCCAGCAGCTTGGGGGACAGCCCCGCCTATGGCTACACCTTC,CASSLGDSPAYGYTF
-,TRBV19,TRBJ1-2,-,TGTGCCAGTAGTATAGGCGGGACCGACTATGGCTACACCTTC,CASSIGGTDYGYTF
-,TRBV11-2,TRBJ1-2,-,TGTGCCAGCAGCCCCACCCCCACAGGGATCTATGGCTACACCTTC,CASSPTPTGIYGYTF
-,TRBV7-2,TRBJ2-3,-,TGTGCCAGCAGCTACTCTAGAGCAGATACGCAGTATTTT,CASSYSRADTQYF
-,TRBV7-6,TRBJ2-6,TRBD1,TGTGCCAGCAGCTTAGAGGCTGTGCTGGGACAGAGCTCTGGGGCCAACGTCCTGACTTTC,CASSLEAVLGQSSGANVLTF
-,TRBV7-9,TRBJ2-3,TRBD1,TGTGCCAGCAGCCGTTGGGACAGAACAGATACGCAGTATTTT,CASSRWDRTDTQYF
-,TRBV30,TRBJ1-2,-,TGTGCCTGGAGTGTACAGTCAGGGCGAAGGGGCTACACCTTC,CAWSVQSGRRGYTF
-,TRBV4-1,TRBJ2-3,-,TGCGCCAGCAGCCAAACTAGATCAGTTGGCACAGATACGCAGTATTTT,CASSQTRSVGTDTQYF
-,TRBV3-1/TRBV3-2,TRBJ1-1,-,TGTGCCAGCAGCCAAGATGCGGAGAACACTGAAGCTTTCTTT,CASSQDAENTEAFF
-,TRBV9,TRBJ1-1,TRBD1,TGTGCCAGCAGCGATTCGACAGGGCGAGCTTTCTTT,CASSDSTGRAFF
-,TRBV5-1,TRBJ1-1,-,TGCGCCAGCAGCTTGGCCCCGGCGGAGCTCACTGAAGCTTTCTTT,CASSLAPAELTEAFF
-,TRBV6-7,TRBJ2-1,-,TGTGCCAGCAGTTACTCCACAGGACCCGACAATGAGCAGTTCTTC,CASSYSTGPDNEQFF
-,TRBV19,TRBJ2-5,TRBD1,TGTGCCAGTAGTATAACAGGGGGCGGGGAGACCCAGTACTTC,CASSITGGGETQYF